The sequence of this TCR beta chain was determined in a study of control samples from healthy donors and cancer patients. This table comes from immunoSEQ multiplex PCR, and its TCRdb copy is limited to in-frame clones, with some not included. The sample contains 120,000 or so clones, 87% of which appear only once. CDR3 length equals 12 residues. Germline V gives CDR1 SGHVS, CDR2 FQNEAQ. V was clipped by 5 bases and J by 6 bases, with 9 bases between them. The specimen was blood. The chain recombines TRBV7-8 with TRBJ2-3, with unresolved D. The clonotype was recovered from a man aged 55 to 69 in good health. In DNA form, the CDR3 reads TGTGCCAGCAGCCTTCGGCTGGATACGCAGTATTTT. Its translation is CASSLRLDTQYF.